The subject of this entry is one T cell receptor beta chain. Its specificity is unknown. Collection occurred without any documented infections or immune events in donors. V trimming: 4 bases; J trimming: 7 bases; junction bases outside the gene matches: 19. CDR1 is SEHNR, CDR2 FQNEAQ, per germline (reference sequence). The CDR3 is 18 residues long. This sample was included in a study of identifying expanded T cells in peripheral blood. Study conclusions and caveats: Variance in clone template counts between roughly two-week samples significantly increased with total template count across all healthy donors.

TCRdb's copy holds only in-frame clones and misses some; the assay was immunoSEQ multiplex PCR. The data contain more than 90,000 clones, approximately 90% of them singletons. This TCR derives from a person aged 18 to 69 in good health. The sample comprised blood. The V call is TRBV7-9, the J call TRBJ2-5; 9 bases line up with TRBD1. CDR3 DNA sequence: TGTGCCAGCAGCTCTGGACAGGGGAGGGGATATCCTATAGTGACCCAGTACTTC. This gives the protein CASSSGQGRGYPIVTQYF.